This T cell receptor (beta chain) was identified in a study of cytomegalovirus exposure and HLA in healthy donors. Clones were sequenced by immunoSEQ multiplex PCR, and TCRdb holds only the in-frame ones, with some missing. The table has approximately 270,000 clones, 90% seen once. Study results and caveats: Among TCR sequences, most were rare, though some public TCRs appeared in many donors. The listing of 150 to 200 TCR beta chains classed them as cytomegalovirus-associated.

As for this clone: Antigen: not known.

This clonotype originated in a woman between 18 and 30 years old in good health and CMV-seronegative. Sequencing input: PBMCs.

DNA for the CDR3: TGTGCCAGCAGTGAACCTCCGGGACTAGCGGGGGGAAACTCCTACAATGAGCAGTTCTTC. Residues: CASSEPPGLAGGNSYNEQFF. The V call is TRBV2, the J call TRBJ2-1, with 15 positions matching TRBD2. The CDR3 runs 20 residues. The germline gives CDR1 SNHLY, CDR2 FYNNEI. The V gene end was trimmed by 2 bases and the J gene end by 0 bases; junction bases not matched to a gene: 8.